This TCR beta chain stems from a study of shared clonotypes between healthy human individuals. Overall study context: Per-donor plates numbered three CD4 naive, three CD4 memory, two CD8 naive and one CD8 memory. Study observations and caveats: At large depth, rarefaction still showed sorted-subset sequencing to be incomplete. A reduction in generation probabilities was seen for non-shared clonotypes relative to those shared by all four donors.

Germline assignment: CDR1 SGHTA and CDR2 FQGNSA. The CDR3 consists of 12 residues. Regarding this clone: Antigen specificity is unknown. One end of the junction does not line up with germline, which may come from a read error.

The repertoire was sequenced with immunoSEQ multiplex PCR; TCRdb's copy has only in-frame clones and lacks some. The table includes about 1 million clones, roughly 80% detected once. The J gene is TRBJ2-7, the V gene TRBV7-2; 10 bases line up with TRBD1. The sequenced material came from memory CD4+ T cells sorted from blood. Subset here: CD45RA-negative fraction. The clonotype was recovered from a man between 18 and 35 years old in good health. The CDR3 DNA reads as TGTGCCAGCAGCTTAGTGGGGACAGGGGTGCACTTC. Its protein is CASSLVGTGVHF.